These 30 T cell receptor beta chains originate from one sample sequenced in a study of shared clonotypes between healthy human individuals. Data came from immunoSEQ multiplex PCR; TCRdb stores just in-frame clones and leaves some out. Among around 650,000 clones, 96% were seen once, and the ten largest hold roughly 0.12%. Naivety among CD8 cells was defined by CD45RO negativity and positive CCR7 selection, thereby excluding terminally differentiated effector memory CD45RA+ cells. Sequenced input: naive CD8+ T cells sorted from blood. The receptors shown here come from a woman aged 25 to 39 in good health.

The chain carries TRBV9 and TRBJ2-7; 7 bases are shared with TRBD2. Unmatched junction bases numbered 11, after V lost 4 bases and J lost 4 bases. CDR3 size: 15 residues. Germline loops: CDR1 SGDLS, CDR2 YYNGEE. The CDR3 coding sequence is TGTGCCAGCAGCTCGAGCGGGGCTAGCTCGTACGAGCAGTACTTC. Amino acid sequence: CASSSSGASSYEQYF.

V gene TRBV10-2 combines with J gene TRBJ2-7; possibly TRBD1 for D (6 bases). Germline-derived CDR1 and CDR2 are WSHSY and SAAADI. The CDR3 totals 16 residues. V lost 2 bases, J lost 3 bases, and 17 bases lay in between. The chain's CDR3 is CASSEGSRGEGYEQYF. The CDR3 DNA reads TGCGCCAGCAGTGAGGGCTCCAGGGGTGAGGGCTACGAGCAGTACTTC.

CDR3 nucleotides: TGTGCCAGCAGCCGGGAAGAGCTGGGCGAGCAGTACTTC. It translates to CASSREELGEQYF. The gene calls are TRBV7-9 and TRBJ2-7, with D tentatively TRBD2 (5 bases). Trimming cost V 5 bases and J 6 bases, with 14 bases left between them. CDR1 and CDR2 from the germline V gene are SEHNR and FQNEAQ (reference sequence). This CDR3 is 13 amino acids long. The complete variable domain, with remaining parts taken from reference TRBV7-9 and TRBJ2-7, reads DTGVSQNPRHKITKRGQNVTFRCDPISEHNRLYWYRQTLGQGPEFLTYFQNEAQLEKSRLLSDRFSAERPKGSFSTLEIQRTEQGDSAMYLCASSREELGEQYFGPGTRLTVT.

The CDR3 sequence: CASSSSRSSYEQYF. The DNA for the CDR3 is TGTGCCAGCAGCTCCAGCAGAAGCTCCTACGAGCAGTACTTC. V usage is TRBV9 and J usage is TRBJ2-7; D unresolved. The germline V gene encodes CDR1 SGDLS and CDR2 YYNGEE. There are 14 residues in the CDR3. The V gene lost 4 bases and the J gene lost 0 bases, with 11 bases spanning the gap. The variable domain in full, completed from reference TRBV9 and TRBJ2-7, reads DSGVTQTPKHLITATGQRVTLRCSPRSGDLSVYWYQQSLDQGLQFLIQYYNGEERAKGNILERFSAQQFPDLHSELNLSSLELGDSALYFCASSSSRSSYEQYFGPGTRLTVT.

The chain joins TRBV27 to TRBJ1-1, with no clear D. The CDR3 runs to 13 residues. The ends were cut back, 8 bases at V and 7 bases at J, with 17 bases in the middle. Germline CDR1 reads MNHEY; CDR2 reads SMNVEV (reference sequence). CDR3: CASALSWGDEAFF. The CDR3 DNA is TGTGCCAGCGCTCTGTCATGGGGTGATGAAGCTTTCTTT.

The V call is TRBV13, the J call TRBJ1-1; D ambiguous. Germline V lookup: CDR1 PRHDT, CDR2 FYEKMQ (reference sequence). The CDR3 contains 12 residues. The V end was cut by 8 bases, the J end by 4 bases, with 11 bases between. CDR3 DNA sequence: TGTGCCAGCTCAAAGGGATCCACTGAAGCTTTCTTT. The encoded protein is CASSKGSTEAFF.

The gene calls are TRBV29-1 and TRBJ2-4, with D perhaps TRBD1 (5 bases). This CDR3 comprises 12 residues. Germline values: CDR1 SQVTM, CDR2 ANQGSEA. Trimming shortened V by 3 bases and J by 6 bases, and 9 bases separated the two germline ends. The CDR3 here is CSVEQGLNIQYF. The DNA for the CDR3 is TGCAGCGTTGAGCAGGGCCTAAACATTCAGTACTTC.

This rearrangement joins TRBV29-1 to TRBJ2-2; no clear D. Germline lookup yields CDR1 SQVTM and CDR2 ANQGSEA. The CDR3 extends over 15 amino acids. V was cut by 7 bases and J by 3 bases, with 18 bases left in between. For the CDR3, the DNA is TGCAGCGCCATAGGCCCGTCTGCAGACACCGGGGAGCTGTTTTTT. Translating gives CSAIGPSADTGELFF.

This chain joins TRBV10-2 and TRBJ1-5, with D possibly being TRBD1 (6 bases). The germline V gene has CDR1 WSHSY and CDR2 SAAADI. The ends were cut back, 5 bases at V and 4 bases at J, with 12 bases in the middle. CDR3 length equals 14 residues. The CDR3 spells CASSWTAENQPQHF. CDR3 coding DNA: TGCGCCAGCAGTTGGACAGCGGAGAATCAGCCCCAGCATTTT.

The chain combines TRBV28 with TRBJ2-2; 9 nucleotides line up with TRBD2. Looked up from germline, CDR1 is MDHEN and CDR2 is SYDVKM. This CDR3 has 17 residues. V lost 0 bases, J lost 6 bases, and 8 bases stayed unmatched. This CDR3 reads CASSLWGVAGVSGELFF. The CDR3 bases are TGTGCCAGCAGTTTATGGGGGGTAGCGGGAGTGTCCGGGGAGCTGTTTTTT.

This chain uses TRBV27 with TRBJ2-7; no clear D gene. The CDR3 loop spans 19 amino acids. V lost 2 bases, J lost 0 bases, and 23 bases lay in between. Germline V gene data show CDR1 as MNHEY and CDR2 as SMNVEV (reference sequence). The CDR3 is CASSLGRPDWPRSSYEQYF. CDR3 nucleotide sequence: TGTGCCAGCAGTTTAGGACGGCCTGACTGGCCCAGGAGCTCCTACGAGCAGTACTTC.

The V gene is TRBV28, the J gene TRBJ2-5; 9 nucleotides align to TRBD2. The last part of the DNA fits TRBJ2-7 better; the J call may be wrong. The CDR3 consists of 15 residues. Germline V lookup: CDR1 MDHEN, CDR2 SYDVKM. The DNA of the CDR3 is TGTGCCAGCAGTCTCTCATTAGCGGGAGTCTACGAGCAGTACTTC. It specifies CASSLSLAGVYEQYF.

This chain uses TRBV9 with TRBJ2-1, with 10 nucleotides matching TRBD2. The CDR3 runs 17 residues. CDR1 and CDR2 (germline): SGDLS, YYNGEE. Trimming took 4 bases from V and 4 from J; bases not matched to a gene: 11. CDR3 in amino acids: CASSPTPVSGRYNEQFF. Written as DNA, the CDR3 is TGTGCCAGCAGCCCCACGCCTGTTAGCGGGAGGTACAATGAGCAGTTCTTC.

This chain links TRBV6-5 with TRBJ2-7; D is uncertain. Germline V gene lookup returns CDR1 MNHEY and CDR2 SVGAGI. V lost 1 base and J lost 5, with 3 bases in between. This CDR3 spans 11 amino acids. The CDR3 here is CASSYFHEQYF. In DNA, the CDR3 is TGTGCCAGCAGTTACTTCCACGAGCAGTACTTC.

V gene TRBV10-2 combines with J gene TRBJ2-7, with 10 bases fitting TRBD2. Germline CDR1 is WSHSY and CDR2 is SAAADI. V lost 10 bases to trimming and J lost 0 bases; unmatched junction nucleotides: 6. This CDR3 is built from 14 residues. CDR3: CATGLADSSYEQYF. CDR3 nucleotide sequence: TGCGCCACCGGACTAGCGGACAGCTCCTACGAGCAGTACTTC.

The V call is TRBV28, the J call TRBJ2-5; TRBD1 aligns across 8 bases. The junction had 21 bases not matched to a gene; V was cut back by 5 bases and J by 7 bases. The CDR3 runs 18 residues. The germline gives CDR1 MDHEN, CDR2 SYDVKM. The CDR3 sequence: CASSPVLFRTGKRATQYF. Here the CDR3 DNA reads TGTGCCAGCAGTCCCGTTTTATTTAGGACAGGGAAAAGGGCGACCCAGTACTTC.

The rearrangement joins TRBV27 to TRBJ2-7, with 8 bases lining up with TRBD2. V lost 0 bases and J lost 0; bases outside the gene matches: 4. The germline gives CDR1 MNHEY, CDR2 SMNVEV (reference sequence). The CDR3 contains 16 residues. The DNA for the CDR3 is TGTGCCAGCAGTTTATCGAGCGGGAGCCGCTCCTACGAGCAGTACTTC. Translating gives CASSLSSGSRSYEQYF.

V is TRBV7-9 and J is TRBJ2-3; TRBD2 matches 10 bases. Per germline, CDR1 SEHNR and CDR2 FQNEAQ (reference sequence). The length of the CDR3 is 17 residues. Trimming took 1 base from V and 8 from J; bases not matched to a gene: 12. The CDR3 here is CASSLDFASGSGGTQYF. The CDR3 DNA sequence: TGTGCCAGCAGCTTAGACTTTGCTAGCGGGAGTGGAGGTACGCAGTATTTT.

The rearrangement uses TRBV9 and TRBJ1-3; 7 positions match TRBD1. The CDR3 is 15 residues long. Germline values: CDR1 SGDLS, CDR2 YYNGEE. Trimming cost V 4 bases and J 2 bases; bases outside gene matches: 6. For the CDR3, the DNA is TGTGCCAGCAGCTCAGGGGGAGGACCTGGAAACACCATATATTTT. This gives the protein CASSSGGGPGNTIYF. Supplemented by reference TRBV9 and TRBJ1-3, the full variable domain reads DSGVTQTPKHLITATGQRVTLRCSPRSGDLSVYWYQQSLDQGLQFLIQYYNGEERAKGNILERFSAQQFPDLHSELNLSSLELGDSALYFCASSSGGGPGNTIYFGEGSWLTVV.

This chain links TRBV7-6 with TRBJ2-2; TRBD2 aligns across 9 bases. With V trimmed by 2 bases and J by 10 bases, 8 bases remained unmatched. The CDR3 is 15 amino acids. In germline, CDR1 is SGHVS, CDR2 FNYEAQ. The CDR3 DNA sequence: TGTGCCAGCAGCTTATCCGCGGGAGGGCCGGTGGAGCTGTTTTTT. Amino acids: CASSLSAGGPVELFF.

This sequence joins TRBV4-1 and TRBJ2-1, with TRBD2 matching over 7 bases. Germline trimming cut 2 bases from V and 6 bases from J; bases unmatched to any gene: 10. The CDR3 runs to 16 residues. Germline V gives CDR1 MGHRA, CDR2 YSYEKL. The CDR3, as DNA: TGCGCCAGCAGCCAAAGTTTTGGCGGGAGTTTCAATGAGCAGTTCTTC. Translation gives CASSQSFGGSFNEQFF.

DNA for the CDR3: TGTGCCAGCAGCTTTTTACGGGAGTGGGAGCAGTACTTC. This sequence encodes CASSFLREWEQYF. The V call is TRBV5-6, the J call TRBJ2-7; D may be TRBD2 (6 bases). CDR1 is SGHDT, CDR2 YYEEEE, per germline. V lost 2 bases to trimming and J lost 7 bases, with 13 bases between them. This CDR3 has 13 residues.

The V gene is TRBV25-1, the J gene TRBJ2-5; 8 bases agree with TRBD2. The germline CDR1 and CDR2 sequences are MGHDK and SYGVNS. This CDR3 comprises 17 residues. The V and J ends lost 3 bases and 5 bases, in that order; junction bases with no gene match: 14. The CDR3 region has the DNA TGTGCCAGCAGTGACCCGCGGGGGGCCTCCCCGATGGAGACCCAGTACTTC. It encodes CASSDPRGASPMETQYF.

CDR3 bases: TGTGCCAGCAGTGAAGCGCGCCAGGCCTCTGGAAACACCATATATTTT. It encodes CASSEARQASGNTIYF. The chain has TRBV6-1 and TRBJ1-3; no clear D gene. V gave up 0 bases and J gave up 0 bases, with 9 bases separating them. Germline loops: CDR1 MNHNS, CDR2 SASEGT. The CDR3 is 16 residues long.

V is TRBV4-1 and J is TRBJ2-1; 9 bases match TRBD1. Germline V gene sequence: CDR1 MGHRA, CDR2 YSYEKL. V shed 2 bases, J shed 8 bases, and the junction held 7 bases outside the gene matches. The CDR3 covers 15 residues. CDR3 in amino acids: CASSQSWTGAHEQFF. CDR3 nucleotide sequence: TGCGCCAGCAGCCAATCTTGGACAGGGGCCCATGAGCAGTTCTTC.

The J gene is TRBJ1-2, the V gene TRBV5-1; unclear D gene. Germline V gene data show CDR1 as SGHRS and CDR2 as YFSETQ. The CDR3 contains 11 residues. V was clipped by 2 bases and J by 5 bases, with 4 bases between them. The CDR3 nucleotides read TGCGCCAGCAGCTTCGGGTATGGCTACACCTTC. Translated, it gives CASSFGYGYTF.

The chain links TRBV2 to TRBJ2-5; D not certain. The germline CDR1 and CDR2 sequences are SNHLY and FYNNEI. CDR3 length: 14 residues. Trimming removed 5 bases from V and 3 bases from J, with 13 bases in between. CDR3 DNA sequence: TGTGCCAGCAGTCTGAGGCAGCCCGAAGAGACCCAGTACTTC. Its protein product is CASSLRQPEETQYF.

The chain uses TRBV27 and TRBJ2-2; no definite D call. Germline lookup yields CDR1 MNHEY and CDR2 SMNVEV (reference sequence). This CDR3 is 14 amino acids long. Trimming shortened V by 3 bases and J by 2 bases, and 7 bases separated the two germline ends. Here the CDR3 DNA reads TGTGCCAGCAGTTTGTACAGTAACACCGGGGAGCTGTTTTTT. It specifies CASSLYSNTGELFF.

This clone was seen a few times. The sample holds other DNA sequences that translate to the same CDR3. This CDR3 reads CASSPGTGYNEQFF. The CDR3 DNA reads TGTGCCAGCAGCCCTGGGACAGGCTACAATGAGCAGTTCTTC. V gene TRBV7-3 combines with J gene TRBJ2-1; 8 nucleotides align to TRBD1. V shed 5 bases and J 3 bases; nucleotides not matched to a gene: 3. CDR1 and CDR2 (germline): SGHTA, FQGTGA. The CDR3 has 14 amino acids.

The V call is TRBV4-1, the J call TRBJ2-3; no firm D call. The germline V gene has CDR1 MGHRA and CDR2 YSYEKL. The CDR3 runs 14 residues. The germline V and J ends were trimmed by 4 bases and 1 base, with 9 bases remaining between them. The CDR3 DNA sequence: TGCGCCAGCAGCCCCCGATCGGGCACAGATACGCAGTATTTT. This codes for CASSPRSGTDTQYF.